The T cell receptor beta chain described here comes from a study of blood T cell repertoires in COVID-19. Authors' methods: The authors estimated nucleated cell counts from reference gene primer amplification. Profiling relied on immunoSEQ multiplex PCR, and the TCRdb table lists in-frame clones only, not all of them. The V and J calls and clone size were taken over from that table, and D and trimming were inferred from the DNA. Of under 200,000 clones in the sample, 88% were seen once. Per the germline V gene, CDR1 is MNHEY and CDR2 is SVGAGI. This CDR3 comprises 11 residues. V lost 5 bases to trimming and J lost 7 bases, with 8 bases between them.

The material sequenced was peripheral blood. The sequence derives from a man in his forties with active or convalescent COVID-19. The genes are TRBV6-5 and TRBJ1-1; tentatively, D is TRBD1 (5 bases). The CDR3 DNA reads TGTGCCAGCAGTAAACAGGTTGAAGCTTTCTTT. This translates into CASSKQVEAFF.